This TCR beta chain was captured in a study of technical replicates of blood from several donors. V gave up 4 bases and J gave up 3 bases; unmatched junction bases: 4. Germline CDR1 reads MRHNA; CDR2 reads SNTAGT. The CDR3 covers 15 residues. TCRdb keeps only in-frame clones here, not all; method: immunoSEQ multiplex PCR. The table shows around 76,000 clones, with approximately 96% occurring only once. V gene TRBV6-4 combines with J gene TRBJ2-2; 8 bases fit TRBD2. The sample consisted of T cells isolated from PBMCs. The clonotype comes from a human donor in good health. The CDR3 loop reads CASSASGGDTGELFF. The CDR3 DNA follows: TGTGCCAGCAGTGCTTCGGGGGGGGACACCGGGGAGCTGTTTTTT.